In this sample, the clone carrying this T cell receptor (beta chain) turned up a few times. Clinical history as reported by participants underpinned cohort assignment. The study counted Cohort 3 donors as recovered given two negative PCRs, clearance, or symptom resolution. This CDR3 region has 14 residues. Germline assignment: CDR1 SGHVS and CDR2 FQNEAQ. The V and J ends lost 7 bases and 5 bases respectively, with 14 bases between them. Profiled with immunoSEQ multiplex PCR; TCRdb holds only in-frame clones, not every one. Of fewer than 400,000 clones in the sample, about nine tenths are singletons; the top ten hold less than 2%. The data were obtained in a study of blood T cell repertoires in COVID-19.

This clonotype was obtained from a woman in her twenties or thirties who had recovered from COVID-19. The chain has TRBV7-8 and TRBJ2-2; perhaps TRBD1 as D (5 bases). Sequenced material: PBMCs or T cells enriched from blood (not recorded which). Here the CDR3 reads CASTASGPTGELFF. In DNA form, the CDR3 reads TGTGCCAGCACCGCCTCAGGGCCAACCGGGGAGCTGTTTTTT.